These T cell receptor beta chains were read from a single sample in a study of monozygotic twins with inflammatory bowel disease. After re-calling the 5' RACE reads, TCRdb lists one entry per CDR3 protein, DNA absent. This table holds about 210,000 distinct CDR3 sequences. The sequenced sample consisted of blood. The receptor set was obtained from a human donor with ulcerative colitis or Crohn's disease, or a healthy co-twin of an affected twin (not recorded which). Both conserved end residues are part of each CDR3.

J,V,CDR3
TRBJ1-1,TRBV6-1,CASKVDSLNTEAFF
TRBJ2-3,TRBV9,CASSVSGGASDTQYF
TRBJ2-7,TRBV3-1,CASSRFGTYEQYF
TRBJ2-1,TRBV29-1,CSVPTGNNEQFF
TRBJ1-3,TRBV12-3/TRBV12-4,CASSSGTGGSGNTIYF
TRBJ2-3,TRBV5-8,CASPRGGRGNTQYF
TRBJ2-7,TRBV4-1,CASSQAAGSSYEQYF
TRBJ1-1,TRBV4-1,CASSQERGMNTEAFF
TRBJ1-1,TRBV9,CASSGGRGNTEAFF
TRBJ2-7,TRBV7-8,CASSFQPDPDRVVYEQYF
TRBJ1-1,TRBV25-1,CASSEATGWIQDTEAFF
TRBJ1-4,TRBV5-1,CASSFLESGEKLFF
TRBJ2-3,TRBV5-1,CASSSGTSTDTQYF
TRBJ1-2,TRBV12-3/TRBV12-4,CASGPRGSYGYTF
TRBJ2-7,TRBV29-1,CSVVSEQGSSLDYEQYF
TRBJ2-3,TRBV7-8,CASSLARRQVATDTQYF
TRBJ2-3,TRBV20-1,CGPSGDTDTQYF
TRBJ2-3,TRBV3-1,CASSHYYGVAGGSSTDTQYF
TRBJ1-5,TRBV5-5,CASSSRSNQPQHF
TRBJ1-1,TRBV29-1,CSVDDRGSNTEAFF
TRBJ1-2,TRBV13,CASSFQVNYGYTF
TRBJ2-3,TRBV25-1,CASSEIAGVTDTQYF
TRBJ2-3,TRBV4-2,CASSSKLGQGLSDTQYF
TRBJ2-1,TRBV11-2,CASSDSGTGGYNEQFF
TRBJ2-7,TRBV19,CASSKAVLGYEQYF
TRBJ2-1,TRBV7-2,CASSLENLAGRQFF
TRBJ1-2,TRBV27,CASSSSTLYGYTF